This is a list of T cell receptor beta chains from one sample in a study of blood T cells in healthy people across ages. TCRdb reanalysed the 5' RACE reads using MiXCR and keeps one entry per CDR3 protein. The table records approximately 820,000 distinct CDR3 sequences, 40% to 50% of them present only once. Sequencing was done on a sample of blood. All receptors come from a man aged 60-69 years in good health. CDR3s include the opening cysteine and the closing phenylalanine or tryptophan. The D gene is left open where the match is weak. Clone sizes are given selectively: once, few, many, or a class where the clone is expanded.

CDR3aa: CASSDYRAPNNEQFF
CDR3nt: TGTGCCAGCAGCGACTACAGGGCCCCCAACAATGAGCAGTTCTTC
abundance: few
j_gene: TRBJ2-1
v_gene: TRBV7-8
d_gene: NA

CDR3aa: CASSVGSSYNSPLHF
CDR3nt: TGTGCCAGCAGTGTGGGGAGCTCCTATAATTCACCCCTCCACTTT
abundance: few
j_gene: TRBJ1-6
v_gene: TRBV2
d_gene: NA

CDR3aa: CASSLSQARGEKLFF
CDR3nt: TGTGCCAGCAGCTTATCGCAGGCCCGGGGTGAAAAACTGTTTTTT
abundance: few
j_gene: TRBJ1-4
v_gene: TRBV7-2
d_gene: NA

CDR3aa: CASSRDTTYEQYF
CDR3nt: TGTGCCAGCAGCCGGGACACAACCTACGAGCAGTACTTC
abundance: many
j_gene: TRBJ2-7
v_gene: TRBV7-9
d_gene: NA

CDR3aa: CASSLNDLGIGTEQYF
CDR3nt: TGTGCCAGCAGCTTAAATGATTTAGGGATAGGTACAGAGCAGTACTTC
abundance: NA
j_gene: TRBJ2-4
v_gene: TRBV7-2
d_gene: NA

CDR3aa: CATSRDSGGGNEQFF
CDR3nt: TGTGCCACCAGCAGAGATTCGGGGGGTGGCAATGAGCAGTTCTTC
abundance: NA
j_gene: TRBJ2-1
v_gene: TRBV15
d_gene: TRBD2

CDR3aa: CASSANPTNVRGLGETQYF
CDR3nt: TGTGCCAGCAGTGCAAACCCAACTAATGTCCGGGGGCTAGGGGAGACCCAGTACTTC
abundance: NA
j_gene: TRBJ2-5
v_gene: TRBV6-1
d_gene: NA

CDR3aa: CASSVGVSNTEAFF
CDR3nt: TGTGCCAGCAGCGTAGGAGTTTCGAACACTGAAGCTTTCTTT
abundance: NA
j_gene: TRBJ1-1
v_gene: TRBV9
d_gene: NA

CDR3aa: CASSLGPAVNNSPLHF
CDR3nt: TGTGCCAGCAGTTTGGGGCCTGCGGTAAATAATTCACCCCTCCACTTT
abundance: NA
j_gene: TRBJ1-6
v_gene: TRBV28
d_gene: NA

CDR3aa: CASSLGTVEDGYTF
CDR3nt: TGTGCCAGCAGCTTGGGGACAGTCGAGGATGGCTACACCTTC
abundance: few
j_gene: TRBJ1-2
v_gene: TRBV7-2
d_gene: TRBD1

CDR3aa: CASSRLGINEKLFF
CDR3nt: TGTGCCAGCAGTCGGCTGGGAATTAATGAAAAACTGTTTTTT
abundance: NA
j_gene: TRBJ1-4
v_gene: TRBV7-3
d_gene: NA

CDR3aa: CATVEPMRAEQFF
CDR3nt: TGTGCCACCGTAGAACCTATGAGGGCTGAGCAGTTCTTC
abundance: NA
j_gene: TRBJ2-1
v_gene: TRBV27
d_gene: NA

CDR3aa: CSASSQNLLRNSPLHF
CDR3nt: TGCAGTGCTAGCAGCCAGAACCTTCTGAGGAATTCACCCCTCCACTTT
abundance: many
j_gene: TRBJ1-6
v_gene: TRBV20-1
d_gene: NA

CDR3aa: CSVGGRNTGELFF
CDR3nt: TGCAGCGTGGGGGGCAGGAACACCGGGGAGCTGTTTTTT
abundance: few
j_gene: TRBJ2-2
v_gene: TRBV29-1
d_gene: NA

CDR3aa: CSVEKVGRDTQYF
CDR3nt: TGCAGCGTCGAAAAGGTGGGGCGGGATACGCAGTATTTT
abundance: few
j_gene: TRBJ2-3
v_gene: TRBV29-1
d_gene: NA

CDR3aa: CASSLRAQPDTEAFF
CDR3nt: TGTGCCAGCAGTTTACGGGCCCAGCCGGACACTGAAGCTTTCTTT
abundance: NA
j_gene: TRBJ1-1
v_gene: TRBV27
d_gene: NA

CDR3aa: CASSSGTSSETQYF
CDR3nt: TGTGCCAGCAGTTCGGGGACTAGCAGTGAGACCCAGTACTTC
abundance: few
j_gene: TRBJ2-5
v_gene: TRBV12-3/TRBV12-4
d_gene: TRBD2

CDR3aa: CASSKQVLGELFF
CDR3nt: TGTGCCAGCAGCAAACAGGTGCTCGGGGAGCTGTTTTTT
abundance: NA
j_gene: TRBJ2-2
v_gene: TRBV21-1
d_gene: NA

CDR3aa: CAWSSRLAGNQFF
CDR3nt: TGTGCCTGGAGTTCCAGACTAGCGGGTAATCAGTTCTTC
abundance: few
j_gene: TRBJ2-1
v_gene: TRBV30
d_gene: TRBD2

CDR3aa: CASSEARRTGDITALHF
CDR3nt: TGTGCCAGCAGCGAAGCCAGAAGGACAGGCGATATTACGGCCCTCCACTTT
abundance: few
j_gene: TRBJ1-6
v_gene: TRBV21-1
d_gene: NA

CDR3aa: CASSRGLGGNEQFF
CDR3nt: TGTGCCAGCAGTCGCGGACTAGGCGGGAATGAGCAGTTCTTC
abundance: NA
j_gene: TRBJ2-1
v_gene: TRBV2
d_gene: TRBD2

CDR3aa: CATSRDGGEKPYEQYF
CDR3nt: TGTGCCACCAGCAGAGATGGCGGGGAGAAACCCTACGAGCAGTACTTC
abundance: NA
j_gene: TRBJ2-7
v_gene: TRBV15
d_gene: NA

CDR3aa: CASSEGGNNQPQHF
CDR3nt: TGTGCCAGCAGTGAAGGGGGAAACAATCAGCCCCAGCATTTT
abundance: few
j_gene: TRBJ1-5
v_gene: TRBV25-1
d_gene: NA

CDR3aa: CSARVRGTSGGWFETQYF
CDR3nt: TGCAGTGCTAGAGTTCGGGGTACTAGCGGGGGGTGGTTTGAGACCCAGTACTTC
abundance: NA
j_gene: TRBJ2-5
v_gene: TRBV20-1
d_gene: TRBD2

CDR3aa: CASSATGAIYDYTF
CDR3nt: TGTGCCAGCAGCGCGACAGGGGCGATCTATGACTACACCTTC
abundance: NA
j_gene: TRBJ1-2
v_gene: TRBV7-9
d_gene: TRBD1

CDR3aa: CASSEPTGSYEQYF
CDR3nt: TGTGCCAGCAGTGAACCGACAGGGAGCTACGAGCAGTACTTC
abundance: few
j_gene: TRBJ2-7
v_gene: TRBV6-1
d_gene: TRBD1

CDR3aa: CASSLSARQTQYF
CDR3nt: TGTGCCAGCAGTTTATCGGCTCGTCAAACCCAGTACTTC
abundance: NA
j_gene: TRBJ2-7
v_gene: TRBV27
d_gene: NA

CDR3aa: CASRETGGTYEQYF
CDR3nt: TGTGCCAGCAGAGAGACAGGGGGGACCTACGAGCAGTACTTC
abundance: few
j_gene: TRBJ2-7
v_gene: TRBV13
d_gene: TRBD1

CDR3aa: CASSSSPGQNNYGYTF
CDR3nt: TGTGCCAGCAGTTCCTCCCCGGGACAGAATAACTATGGCTACACCTTC
abundance: NA
j_gene: TRBJ1-2
v_gene: TRBV12-3/TRBV12-4
d_gene: TRBD1

CDR3aa: CASSGDSRYEQYF
CDR3nt: TGTGCCAGCTCAGGGGACAGTCGGTACGAGCAGTACTTC
abundance: few
j_gene: TRBJ2-7
v_gene: TRBV18
d_gene: TRBD1

CDR3aa: CASSDFRETQYF
CDR3nt: TGTGCCAGCAGTGACTTTCGAGAGACCCAGTACTTC
abundance: NA
j_gene: TRBJ2-5
v_gene: TRBV25-1
d_gene: NA

CDR3aa: CASSQGGFGQPLHF
CDR3nt: TGCGCCAGCAGCCAAGGTGGGTTCGGACAGCCCCTCCACTTT
abundance: few
j_gene: TRBJ1-6
v_gene: TRBV4-3
d_gene: NA

CDR3aa: CASRPGLAGNNEQFF
CDR3nt: TGCGCCAGCAGACCGGGACTAGCGGGTAACAATGAGCAGTTCTTC
abundance: NA
j_gene: TRBJ2-1
v_gene: TRBV5-1
d_gene: TRBD2

CDR3aa: CASRPGQGASYEQFF
CDR3nt: TGTGCCAGCAGGCCGGGACAGGGGGCGTCCTATGAGCAGTTCTTC
abundance: many
j_gene: TRBJ2-1
v_gene: TRBV6-1
d_gene: TRBD1

CDR3aa: CASSPPGLALYEQYF
CDR3nt: TGTGCCAGCAGCCCTCCAGGACTCGCCCTATACGAGCAGTACTTC
abundance: NA
j_gene: TRBJ2-7
v_gene: TRBV7-3
d_gene: NA

CDR3aa: CSARASGQETQYF
CDR3nt: TGCAGTGCTAGGGCGAGCGGTCAAGAGACCCAGTACTTC
abundance: NA
j_gene: TRBJ2-5
v_gene: TRBV20-1
d_gene: NA

CDR3aa: CATSRESGQVEKLFF
CDR3nt: TGTGCCACCAGCAGAGAGTCGGGACAGGTCGAAAAACTGTTTTTT
abundance: NA
j_gene: TRBJ1-4
v_gene: TRBV15
d_gene: TRBD1

CDR3aa: CASSNRVTKETQYF
CDR3nt: TGTGCCAGCAGCAACCGGGTCACCAAAGAGACCCAGTACTTC
abundance: NA
j_gene: TRBJ2-5
v_gene: TRBV21-1
d_gene: NA

CDR3aa: CASSESQGEQFF
CDR3nt: TGCGCCAGCAGTGAGTCACAGGGTGAGCAGTTCTTC
abundance: NA
j_gene: TRBJ2-1
v_gene: TRBV10-1
d_gene: NA

CDR3aa: CASSSPKGSGANVLTF
CDR3nt: TGTGCCAGCAGTTCCCCCAAGGGGTCTGGGGCCAACGTCCTGACTTTC
abundance: NA
j_gene: TRBJ2-6
v_gene: TRBV27
d_gene: NA

CDR3aa: CSVGLAGTGELFF
CDR3nt: TGCAGTGTCGGACTAGCGGGGACCGGGGAGCTGTTTTTT
abundance: few
j_gene: TRBJ2-2
v_gene: TRBV20-1
d_gene: TRBD2